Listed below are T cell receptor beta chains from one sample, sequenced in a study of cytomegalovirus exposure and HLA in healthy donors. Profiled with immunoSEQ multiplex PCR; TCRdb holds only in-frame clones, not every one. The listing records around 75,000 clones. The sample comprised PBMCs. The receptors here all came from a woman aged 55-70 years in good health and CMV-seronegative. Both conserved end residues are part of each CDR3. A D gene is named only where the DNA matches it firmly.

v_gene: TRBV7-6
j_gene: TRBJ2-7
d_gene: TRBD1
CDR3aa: CASSLATGVPTYEQYF
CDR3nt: TGTGCCAGCAGCTTAGCCACAGGGGTACCCACCTACGAGCAGTACTTC

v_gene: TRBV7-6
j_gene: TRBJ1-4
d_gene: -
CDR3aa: CASSRTQGANEKLFF
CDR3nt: TGTGCCAGCAGTCGTACGCAGGGCGCTAATGAAAAACTGTTTTTT

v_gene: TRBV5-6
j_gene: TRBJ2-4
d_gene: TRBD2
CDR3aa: CASSRRDYLVLAKNIQYF
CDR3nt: TGTGCCAGCAGCAGGCGGGACTACCTCGTTCTAGCCAAAAACATTCAGTACTTC

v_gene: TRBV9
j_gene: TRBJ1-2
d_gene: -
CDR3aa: CASSVGGSLQGGYTF
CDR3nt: TGTGCCAGCAGCGTGGGTGGCAGTCTTCAGGGTGGCTACACCTTC

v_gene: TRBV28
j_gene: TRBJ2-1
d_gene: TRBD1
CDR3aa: CASNTNPGQGVNEQFF
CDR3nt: TGTGCCAGCAATACCAACCCGGGACAGGGGGTCAATGAGCAGTTCTTC

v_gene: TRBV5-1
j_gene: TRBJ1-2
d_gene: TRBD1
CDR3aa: CASSPNPRQGGYTF
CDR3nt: TGCGCCAGCAGCCCGAATCCCAGACAGGGAGGCTACACCTTC

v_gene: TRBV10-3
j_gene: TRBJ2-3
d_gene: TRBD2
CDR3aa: CAISEFASGRPGNTQYF
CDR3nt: TGTGCCATCAGTGAGTTCGCTAGCGGGAGGCCGGGGAATACGCAGTATTTT

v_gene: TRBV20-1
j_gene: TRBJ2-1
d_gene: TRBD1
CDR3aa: CSADRGYEQFF
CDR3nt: TGCAGTGCTGACAGGGGATACGAGCAGTTCTTC

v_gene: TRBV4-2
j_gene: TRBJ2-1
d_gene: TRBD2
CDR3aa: CASSQEASGRGNEQFF
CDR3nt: TGTGCCAGCAGCCAGGAAGCTAGCGGGAGAGGCAATGAGCAGTTCTTC

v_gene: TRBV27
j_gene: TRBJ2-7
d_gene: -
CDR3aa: CASSLRRGTYEQYF
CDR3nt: TGTGCCAGCAGTTTACGGCGAGGGACCTACGAGCAGTACTTC

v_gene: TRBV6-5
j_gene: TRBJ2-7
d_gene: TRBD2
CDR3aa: CASRGGNAYEQYF
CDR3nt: TGTGCCAGCAGGGGGGGGAACGCCTACGAGCAGTACTTC

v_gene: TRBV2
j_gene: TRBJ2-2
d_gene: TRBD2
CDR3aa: CASSESGLAIAGELFF
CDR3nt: TGTGCCAGCAGTGAATCGGGACTAGCGATCGCCGGGGAGCTGTTTTTT

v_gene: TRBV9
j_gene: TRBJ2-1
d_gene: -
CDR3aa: CASSGGRGEQFF
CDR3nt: TGTGCCAGCAGCGGAGGGAGAGGTGAGCAGTTCTTC

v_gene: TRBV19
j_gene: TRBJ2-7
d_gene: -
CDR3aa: CASTRVFTASEQYF
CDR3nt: TGTGCCAGTACCAGGGTATTTACAGCCAGCGAGCAGTACTTC

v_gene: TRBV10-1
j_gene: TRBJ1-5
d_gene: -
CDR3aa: CASSPTAGQPQHF
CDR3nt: TGCGCCAGCAGTCCGACAGCCGGGCAGCCCCAGCATTTT

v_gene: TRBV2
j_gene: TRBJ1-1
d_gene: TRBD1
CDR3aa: CASSAVPGQVGAVTEAFF
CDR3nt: TGTGCCAGCAGCGCCGTCCCGGGACAGGTGGGGGCGGTCACTGAAGCTTTCTTT

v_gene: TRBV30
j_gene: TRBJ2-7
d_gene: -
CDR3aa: CAWSVLGGAGNEQYF
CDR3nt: TGTGCCTGGAGCGTACTGGGGGGGGCTGGAAACGAGCAGTACTTC

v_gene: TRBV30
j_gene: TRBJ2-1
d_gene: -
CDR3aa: CAWSGGDEQFF
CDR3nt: TGTGCCTGGAGTGGCGGGGATGAGCAGTTCTTC

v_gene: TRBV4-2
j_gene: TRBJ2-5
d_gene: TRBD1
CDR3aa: CASSQARDRGETQYF
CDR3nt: TGTGCCAGCAGCCAAGCCCGGGACAGGGGAGAGACCCAGTACTTC

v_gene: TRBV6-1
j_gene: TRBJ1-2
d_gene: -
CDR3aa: CASSEQGQSYGYTF
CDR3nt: TGTGCCAGCAGTGAACAGGGGCAAAGCTATGGCTACACCTTC

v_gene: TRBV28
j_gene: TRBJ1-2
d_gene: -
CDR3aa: CASSEPTGWGYGYTF
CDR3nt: TGTGCCAGCAGTGAACCGACAGGTTGGGGCTATGGCTACACCTTC

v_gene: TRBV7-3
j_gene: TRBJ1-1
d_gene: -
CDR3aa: CASSPRQLNTEAFF
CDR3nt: TGTGCCAGCAGCCCACGACAGCTGAACACTGAAGCTTTCTTT

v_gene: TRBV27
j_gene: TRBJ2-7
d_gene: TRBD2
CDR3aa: CASSLSTPGLEGGEQYF
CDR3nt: TGTGCCAGCAGTTTATCGACCCCGGGACTAGAGGGAGGCGAGCAGTACTTC

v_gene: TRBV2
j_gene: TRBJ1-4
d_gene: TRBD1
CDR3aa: CASPWTGGATNEKLFF
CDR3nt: TGTGCCAGCCCTTGGACAGGCGGTGCAACTAATGAAAAACTGTTTTTT

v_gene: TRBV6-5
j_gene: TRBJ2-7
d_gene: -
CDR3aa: CASSYLAAYSSYEQYF
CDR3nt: TGTGCCAGCAGTTACCTGGCAGCGTATAGCTCCTACGAGCAGTACTTC

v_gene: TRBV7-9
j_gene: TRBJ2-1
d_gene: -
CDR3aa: CASSLVGSVSDEQFF
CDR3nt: TGTGCCAGCAGCTTAGTTGGTTCTGTCAGCGATGAGCAGTTCTTC

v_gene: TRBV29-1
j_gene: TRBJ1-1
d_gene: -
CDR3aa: CSVESGSTEAFF
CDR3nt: TGCAGCGTTGAATCAGGGTCCACTGAAGCTTTCTTT

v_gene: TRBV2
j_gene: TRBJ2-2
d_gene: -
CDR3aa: CASSSDRLSTGELFF
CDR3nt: TGTGCCAGCAGTAGCGACCGGCTGAGCACCGGGGAGCTGTTTTTT

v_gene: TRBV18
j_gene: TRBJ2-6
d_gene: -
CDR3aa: CASSPQDSSGANVLTF
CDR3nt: TGTGCCAGCTCACCTCAAGACAGCTCTGGGGCCAACGTCCTGACTTTC

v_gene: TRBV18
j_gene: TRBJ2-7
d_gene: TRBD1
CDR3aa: CASSPGTGIYEQYF
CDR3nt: TGTGCCAGCTCGCCCGGGACAGGGATATACGAGCAGTACTTC

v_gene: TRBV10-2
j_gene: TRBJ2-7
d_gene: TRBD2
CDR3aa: CASRTSGTEGEQYF
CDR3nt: TGCGCCAGCAGGACTAGCGGGACAGAAGGCGAGCAGTACTTC

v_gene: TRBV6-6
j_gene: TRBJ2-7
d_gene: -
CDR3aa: CASSSNDKSYEQYF
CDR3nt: TGTGCCAGCAGTTCCAACGACAAGTCCTACGAGCAGTACTTC

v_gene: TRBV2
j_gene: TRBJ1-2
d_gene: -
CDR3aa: CASSEALERYGYTF
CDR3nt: TGTGCCAGCAGTGAAGCGCTAGAGAGGTACGGCTACACCTTC

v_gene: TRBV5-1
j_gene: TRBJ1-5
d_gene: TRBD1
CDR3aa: CASSIQPTGGSNQPQHF
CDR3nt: TGCGCCAGCAGCATTCAACCGACAGGGGGGAGCAATCAGCCCCAGCATTTT

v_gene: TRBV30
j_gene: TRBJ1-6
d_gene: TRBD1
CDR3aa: CAYGVGAGGVLHF
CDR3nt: TGTGCCTACGGCGTGGGGGCAGGGGGTGTCCTCCACTTT

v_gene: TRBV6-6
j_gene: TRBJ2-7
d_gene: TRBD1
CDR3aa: CASSVRTGSYEQYF
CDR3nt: TGTGCCAGCAGTGTGCGGACAGGGTCCTACGAGCAGTACTTC

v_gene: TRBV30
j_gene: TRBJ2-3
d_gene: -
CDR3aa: CAWSRGPDTQYF
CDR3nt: TGTGCCTGGAGTCGTGGCCCAGATACGCAGTATTTT

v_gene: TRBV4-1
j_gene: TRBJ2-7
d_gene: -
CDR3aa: CASSQGPPGVPYEQYF
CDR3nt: TGCGCCAGCAGCCAAGGCCCCCCGGGAGTCCCCTACGAGCAGTACTTC

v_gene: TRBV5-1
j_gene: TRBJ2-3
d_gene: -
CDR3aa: CASSLVARRGTDTQYF
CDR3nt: TGCGCCAGCAGCTTGGTAGCCCGGCGGGGAACAGATACGCAGTATTTT

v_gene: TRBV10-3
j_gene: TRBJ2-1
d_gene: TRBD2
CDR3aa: CAISGGTSGVYNEQFF
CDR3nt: TGTGCCATCAGTGGAGGGACTAGCGGGGTCTACAATGAGCAGTTCTTC

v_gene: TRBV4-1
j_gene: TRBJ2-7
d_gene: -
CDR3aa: CASSQVGSSYEQYF
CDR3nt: TGCGCCAGCAGCCAAGTTGGGAGCTCCTACGAGCAGTACTTC

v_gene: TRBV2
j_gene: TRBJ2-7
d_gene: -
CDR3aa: CASSETLPTYEQYF
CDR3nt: TGTGCCAGCAGTGAAACTTTACCTACCTACGAGCAGTACTTC

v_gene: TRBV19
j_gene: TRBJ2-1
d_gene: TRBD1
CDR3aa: CASSGSGGWDEQFF
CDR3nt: TGTGCCAGTAGTGGGTCAGGGGGCTGGGATGAGCAGTTCTTC

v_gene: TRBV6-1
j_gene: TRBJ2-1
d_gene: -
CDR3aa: CASDLAGHEQFF
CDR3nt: TGTGCCAGCGACTTGGCGGGCCATGAGCAGTTCTTC

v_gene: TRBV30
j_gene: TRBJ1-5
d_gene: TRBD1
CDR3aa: CAWSEQGDQPQHF
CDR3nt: TGTGCCTGGAGTGAACAGGGGGATCAGCCCCAGCATTTT

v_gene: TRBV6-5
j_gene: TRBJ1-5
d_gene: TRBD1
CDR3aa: CASSYSTGGNWHF
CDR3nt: TGTGCCAGCAGTTACTCGACAGGGGGGAATTGGCATTTT

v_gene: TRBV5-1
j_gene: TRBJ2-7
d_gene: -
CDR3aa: CASSPGDVGGYEQYF
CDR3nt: TGCGCCAGCAGCCCGGGGGACGTAGGAGGCTACGAGCAGTACTTC

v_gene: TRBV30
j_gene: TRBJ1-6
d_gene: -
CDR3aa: CAWSPERGFTLHF
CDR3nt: TGTGCCTGGAGTCCCGAAAGAGGGTTCACCCTCCACTTT

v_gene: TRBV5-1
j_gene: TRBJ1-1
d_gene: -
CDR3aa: CASSLDMNTEAFF
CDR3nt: TGCGCCAGCAGCCTGGATATGAACACTGAAGCTTTCTTT

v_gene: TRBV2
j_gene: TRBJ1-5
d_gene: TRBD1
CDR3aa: CASSLGQHQPQHF
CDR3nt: TGTGCCAGCAGTTTGGGACAGCATCAGCCCCAGCATTTT

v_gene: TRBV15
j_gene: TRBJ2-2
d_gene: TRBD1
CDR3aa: CATSRLSGQGRAGELFF
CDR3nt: TGTGCCACCAGCCGATTATCGGGACAGGGGAGGGCCGGGGAGCTGTTTTTT

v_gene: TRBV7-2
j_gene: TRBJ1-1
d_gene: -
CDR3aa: CASRPGGYTEAFF
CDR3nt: TGTGCCAGCAGGCCCGGGGGGTACACTGAAGCTTTCTTT

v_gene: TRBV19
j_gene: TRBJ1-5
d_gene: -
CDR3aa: CASTGGSFNQPQHF
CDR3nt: TGTGCCAGTACCGGGGGGAGCTTCAATCAGCCCCAGCATTTT

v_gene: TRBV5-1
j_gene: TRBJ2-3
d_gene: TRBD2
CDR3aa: CASSLEVSGTDTQYF
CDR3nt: TGCGCCAGCAGCTTGGAGGTTAGCGGGACAGATACGCAGTATTTT

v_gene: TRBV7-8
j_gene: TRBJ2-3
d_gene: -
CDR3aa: CASSLVVSGASTDTQYF
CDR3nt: TGTGCCAGCAGCTTAGTTGTTAGCGGAGCTAGCACAGATACGCAGTATTTT

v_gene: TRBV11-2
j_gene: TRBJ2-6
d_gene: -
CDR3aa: CASSARTGANVLTF
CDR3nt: TGTGCCAGCAGCGCCAGGACTGGGGCCAACGTCCTGACTTTC

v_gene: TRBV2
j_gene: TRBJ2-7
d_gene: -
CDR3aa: CASSEGSAPLGEQYF
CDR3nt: TGTGCCAGCAGTGAAGGTAGCGCCCCGTTAGGAGAGCAGTACTTC

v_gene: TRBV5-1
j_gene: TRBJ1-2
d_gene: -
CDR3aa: CASSSTGQPPNYGYTF
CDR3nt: TGCGCCAGCAGCTCGACCGGACAGCCTCCTAACTATGGCTACACCTTC

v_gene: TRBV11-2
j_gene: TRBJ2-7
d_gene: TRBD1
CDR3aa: CASSARTGSPYEQYF
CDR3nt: TGTGCCAGCAGCGCTCGGACAGGGTCGCCGTACGAGCAGTACTTC

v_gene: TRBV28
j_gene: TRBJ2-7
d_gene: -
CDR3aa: CARLAVYKRGEQYF
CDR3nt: TGTGCCAGGCTTGCGGTTTATAAGAGAGGAGAGCAGTACTTC